This T cell receptor (beta chain) was captured in a study of blood T cell repertoires in COVID-19. The table came from immunoSEQ multiplex PCR; TCRdb's copy has only in-frame clones and leaves some out. The table lists roughly 280,000 clones, approximately 83% of them singletons, with 11% in the top ten. With V trimmed by 6 bases and J by 10 bases, 6 bases remained unmatched. The V gene's germline CDR1 is MNHEY and CDR2 SVGAGI. The CDR3 extends over 13 amino acids. The source material was peripheral blood. This receptor was taken from a woman in her sixties or seventies with acute or convalescent COVID-19. The chain carries TRBV6-5 and TRBJ2-1; TRBD1 matches at 10 bases. The CDR3 coding sequence is TGTGCCAGCAGGCGACAGGGGGCAGGAGAGCAGTTCTTC. It encodes CASRRQGAGEQFF.